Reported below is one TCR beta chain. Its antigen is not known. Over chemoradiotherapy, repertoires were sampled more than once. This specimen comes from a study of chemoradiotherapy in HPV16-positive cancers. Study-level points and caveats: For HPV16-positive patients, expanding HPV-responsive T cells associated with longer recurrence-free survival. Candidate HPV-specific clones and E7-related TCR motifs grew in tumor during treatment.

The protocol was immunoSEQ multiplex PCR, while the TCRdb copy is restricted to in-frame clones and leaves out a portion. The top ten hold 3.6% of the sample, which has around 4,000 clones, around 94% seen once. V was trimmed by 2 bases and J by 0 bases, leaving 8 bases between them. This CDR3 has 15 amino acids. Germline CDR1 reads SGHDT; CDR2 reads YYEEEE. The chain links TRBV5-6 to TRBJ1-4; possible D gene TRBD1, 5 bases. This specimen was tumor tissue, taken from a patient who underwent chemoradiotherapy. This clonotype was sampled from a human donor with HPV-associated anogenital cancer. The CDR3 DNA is TGTGCCAGCAGCTTCACAGGCGCAACTAATGAAAAACTGTTTTTT. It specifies CASSFTGATNEKLFF.